This T cell receptor beta chain derives from a study of control samples from healthy donors and cancer patients. The data were produced by immunoSEQ multiplex PCR, yet TCRdb's version contains in-frame clones alone and is incomplete. Of 130,000 or so clones listed, roughly 94% are singletons. Between the trimmed V and J ends, which lost 5 bases and 0 bases, there was a span of 5 bases. CDR1 is MDHEN, CDR2 SYDVKM, per germline. The CDR3 contains 14 residues. This receptor was identified in a man aged 40-55 years in good health. Sequences were obtained from blood. The chain joins TRBV28 to TRBJ2-6, with a tentative D call TRBD2 (5 bases). In nucleotides, the CDR3 is TGTGCCAGCAGTGGAGGCTCTGGGGCCAACGTCCTGACTTTC. Protein: CASSGGSGANVLTF.